The 5 T cell receptor beta chains below all came from one sample that was sequenced in a study of regulatory T cells in long-lasting Graves disease. According to the study, TCR beta libraries were built with iRepertoire HTBI primers and CDR3-region Arm-PCR. In TCRdb, the multiplex PCR reads were re-called with MiXCR into one record per CDR3 protein. The sample has some 450,000 distinct CDR3 sequences; 23% are singletons. Time point indicated: persistent/refractory GD, antithyroid drugs over 5 years with positive TRAb. PBMC RNA served as the TCR library source. The material was peripheral blood mononuclear cells (PBMCs), obtained when the disease was refractory, from a patient treated with antithyroid drugs. The source is a female donor with Graves disease.

The V and J genes are TRBV7-2 and TRBJ2-7; D is possibly TRBD1 (5 bases). The germline CDR1 and CDR2 sequences are SGHTA and FQGNSA. The CDR3 runs 15 residues. V was trimmed by 3 bases and J by 0 bases, leaving 12 bases between them. The CDR3 protein is CASSLATASSYEQYF. CDR3 in DNA: TGTGCCAGCAGCTTGGCGACAGCAAGCTCCTACGAGCAGTACTTC.

This chain joins TRBV19 and TRBJ1-5, with D hard to call. V was trimmed by 3 bases and J by 5 bases, leaving 8 bases between them. The CDR3 runs to 13 residues. Germline V gene lookup returns CDR1 LNHDA and CDR2 SQIVND (reference sequence). The CDR3 coding sequence is TGTGCCAGTAGTATCAAGAGAGATCAGCCCCAGCATTTT. It translates to CASSIKRDQPQHF.

In this sample, this clonotype turned up a few times. This chain joins TRBV20-1 and TRBJ1-2, with D uncertain. Trimming pared 6 bases from V and 5 bases from J, leaving 16 bases between. CDR3 length equals 13 residues. CDR1 is DFQATT, CDR2 SNEGSKA, per germline (reference sequence). The CDR3 DNA reads TGCAGTGCCCGCGCAACTCAGAATTATGGCTACACCTTC. Translation gives CSARATQNYGYTF.

The sample holds many counts of this clonotype. The chain carries TRBV2 and TRBJ2-7; 8 nucleotides agree with TRBD1. Germline trimming cut 6 bases from V and 2 bases from J; bases unmatched to any gene: 9. Germline loops: CDR1 SNHLY, CDR2 FYNNEI. The CDR3 contains 15 residues. The CDR3 here is CASSWTGLLTYEQYF. DNA of the CDR3: TGTGCCAGCAGCTGGACAGGGTTGCTTACCTACGAGCAGTACTTC.

This clonotype was seen repeatedly, ten times or more. The chain has TRBV10-3 and TRBJ1-1, with TRBD1 matching 9 bases. The CDR3 extends over 14 amino acids. Trimming at V came to 4 bases and at J to 1 base, leaving 1 base not matched to a gene. Germline-derived CDR1 and CDR2 are ENHRY and SYGVKD. Here the CDR3 DNA reads TGTGCCATCAGTGGGGACAGGGCGAACACTGAAGCTTTCTTT. Translating gives CAISGDRANTEAFF.